These 18 T cell receptor beta chains were all obtained from the same sample, sequenced in a study of T cells in Graves' hyperthyroidism and ophthalmopathy. Template material for amplifying TCR beta CDR3 regions consisted of RNA transcripts. TCR CDR3 underwent first-round RT-PCR with the HTBI primer set. Using its own MiXCR run on the multiplex PCR reads, TCRdb lists one record per CDR3 protein. The profile shows hundreds of thousands of distinct CDR3 sequences, 40% to 55% of them singletons. Material for sequencing was peripheral blood or thyroid tissue (not recorded which). The receptors derive from an adult man with Graves' disease, either hyperthyroidism or ophthalmopathy (not recorded which).

At least ten counts were recorded for this clonotype. This sequence joins TRBV5-6 and TRBJ1-6; the match to TRBD1 covers 8 bases. V was clipped by 5 bases and J by 8 bases; unmatched bases: 6. The CDR3 is 14 residues long. The V gene's germline CDR1 is SGHDT and CDR2 YYEEEE. This chain's CDR3 is CASSRAGGDSPLHF. The CDR3 DNA reads as TGTGCCAGCAGTCGGGCAGGGGGCGATTCACCCCTCCACTTT.

In this sample, this clonotype turned up once. This may come from a read error, since a much larger clone is one base off. The rearrangement joins TRBV2 to TRBJ1-2, with D maybe TRBD1 (6 bases). The CDR3 covers 13 residues. Germline CDR1 SNHLY, CDR2 FYNNEI. CDR3 in amino acids: CASSEARGHGHTF. CDR3 DNA: TGTGCCAGCAGTGAAGCGCGGGGACATGGCCACACCTTC.

This chain connects TRBV7-8 to TRBJ1-6; D is ambiguous. Germline-derived CDR1 and CDR2 are SGHVS and FQNEAQ. Trimming cost V 5 bases and J 9 bases, with 17 bases left between them. CDR3 size: 15 residues. The CDR3 here is CASSQAPGSRSPLHF. In nucleotides, the CDR3 is TGTGCCAGCAGCCAAGCGCCCGGGAGTCGTTCACCCCTCCACTTT.

This chain uses TRBV2 with TRBJ1-6; D may be TRBD1 (6 bases). V lost 6 bases, J lost 10 bases, and 19 bases lay in between. Germline V gene data show CDR1 as SNHLY and CDR2 as FYNNEI. This CDR3 is 15 amino acids long. The CDR3 sequence: CASSLMTGHSSPLHF. In DNA, the CDR3 is TGTGCCAGCAGCTTGATGACGGGACACAGCTCACCCCTCCACTTT.

The chain is built from TRBV20-1 and TRBJ2-5; 9 nucleotides agree with TRBD1. The J call may be faulty, since TRBJ2-7 better matches the DNA end. CDR3 length: 14 residues. CDR1 is DFQATT, CDR2 SNEGSKA, per germline (reference sequence). CDR3 nucleotide sequence: TGCAGTGCTGGGGACAGGGACTACTCCTACGAGCAGTACTTC. Its protein product is CSAGDRDYSYEQYF.

In its sample, this clonotype was seen once. The gene calls are TRBV19 and TRBJ1-3, with a weak D call TRBD1 (6 bases). The CDR3 has 17 residues. Germline assignment: CDR1 LNHDA and CDR2 SQIVND (reference sequence). Trimming left V 3 bases short and J 8 bases short, with 23 bases between. CDR3 DNA: TGTGCCAGTAGTATCGAGGGGACACCACTCTATGGCTACACCATATATTTT. This encodes CASSIEGTPLYGYTIYF.

A note on this clonotype: The junction and the germline gene differ at one end; a read error may be behind it. The chain couples TRBV10-3 to TRBJ2-5; D uncertain. Germline V gives CDR1 ENHRY, CDR2 SYGVKD. The CDR3 runs to 12 residues. The CDR3 protein is CAITGDQQTQYF. CDR3 nucleotides: TGTGCCATCACTGGTGACCAACAGACCCAGTACTTC.

The chain carries TRBV10-3 and TRBJ1-6; a possible D gene is TRBD1 (5 bases). V lost 3 bases and J 6 bases, leaving 12 bases between the germline ends. This CDR3 has 15 amino acids. Germline V lookup: CDR1 ENHRY, CDR2 SYGVKD. The CDR3 sequence is CAISELQDGNSPLHF. The CDR3 DNA sequence: TGTGCCATCAGTGAATTACAGGACGGTAATTCACCCCTCCACTTT.

This clonotype has just one count. The rearrangement uses TRBV20-1 and TRBJ1-4; the D is unclear. V was trimmed by 0 bases and J by 0 bases, leaving 11 bases between them. The CDR3 is made up of 16 amino acids. From germline, CDR1 is DFQATT and CDR2 SNEGSKA (reference sequence). DNA of the CDR3: TGCAGTGCTAGAGAGGGGAGTGTCGCAACTAATGAAAAACTGTTTTTT. It translates to CSAREGSVATNEKLFF.

Only one count was recorded for this clonotype. Lacking the conserved final phenylalanine or tryptophan, this CDR3 likely reflects a read error. No DNA is shown, since the ends of the CDR3 on it are uncertain; the CDR3 is the one TCRdb lists. The chain recombines TRBV7-6 with TRBJ1-4; no DNA check was done on the table's D call, TRBD1. A total of 8 residues make up the CDR3, ends included. CDR1 and CDR2 (germline): SGHVS, FNYEAQ. CDR3 residues: CASSLGQG.

Note on this clonotype: A read error may explain this, as a much larger clone is one base away. DNA for the CDR3: TGTGCCATCAGTGAGGAGGGTATAGTCGACACTGAAGCTTCCTTT. Translating it yields CAISEEGIVDTEASF. The chain couples TRBV10-3 to TRBJ1-1; D unresolved. Germline assignment: CDR1 ENHRY and CDR2 SYGVKD. There are 15 residues in the CDR3.

CDR3 in DNA: TGTGCCAGCAGTTGGACGACAGGGGCTAACTATGGCTACACCTTC. It yields the protein CASSWTTGANYGYTF. The chain combines TRBV28 with TRBJ1-2; the match to TRBD1 covers 8 bases. CDR1 and CDR2 from the germline V gene are MDHEN and SYDVKM. The CDR3 is 15 amino acids. Trimming cost V 4 bases and J 0 bases; bases outside gene matches: 4.

The rearrangement links TRBV2 to TRBJ1-2; weak D call: TRBD1 (6 bases). The V and J ends lost 6 bases and 5 bases respectively, with 16 bases between them. This CDR3 comprises 14 residues. Germline CDR1 reads SNHLY; CDR2 reads FYNNEI. CDR3 in DNA: TGTGCCAGCAGCCCTAACAGGGTTGGTTATGGCTACACCTTC. Translating it yields CASSPNRVGYGYTF. The complete variable domain, with remaining parts taken from reference TRBV2 and TRBJ1-2, reads EPEVTQTPSHQVTQMGQEVILRCVPISNHLYFYWYRQILGQKVEFLVSFYNNEISEKSEIFDDQFSVERPDGSNFTLKIRSTKLEDSAMYFCASSPNRVGYGYTFGSGTRLTVV.

This clonotype showed up many times. The gene calls are TRBV15 and TRBJ1-2; no definite D call. V lost 2 bases to trimming and J lost 4 bases, with 8 bases between them. The CDR3 spans 13 residues. The germline V gene encodes CDR1 LNHNV and CDR2 YYDKDF (reference sequence). The CDR3 coding sequence is TGTGCCACCAGCAGAAGGGATGCCTATGGCTACACCTTC. Translation: CATSRRDAYGYTF.

The chain employs TRBV6-5 and TRBJ1-2; tentatively, D is TRBD1 (6 bases). The CDR3 runs to 13 residues. Germline CDR1 MNHEY, CDR2 SVGAGI. V lost 6 bases and J 7 bases, leaving 15 bases between the germline ends. DNA of the CDR3: TGTGCCAGCAGCTTGGGGGGGGCGGCTGGCTACACCTTC. This translates into CASSLGGAAGYTF.

The rearrangement joins TRBV12-3 or TRBV12-4 to TRBJ2-5; TRBD2 aligns across 11 bases. The end of the DNA is better explained by TRBJ2-7, so the J call may be wrong. The CDR3 consists of 16 residues. The CDR3: CASRTSGNIHSYEQYF. In nucleotides, the CDR3 is TGTGCCAGCAGGACTAGCGGGAACATTCACTCCTACGAGCAGTACTTC.

The chain uses TRBV2 and TRBJ1-2; no clear D gene. Germline V CDR1 and CDR2: SNHLY, FYNNEI. The CDR3 covers 14 residues. V was shortened by 7 bases and J by 1 base, with 13 bases between the two germline ends. DNA of the CDR3: TGTGCCAGCATCCCGAGCGGGCTTAACTATGGCTACACCTTC. Translating gives CASIPSGLNYGYTF.

Remarks on this clonotype: Compared with germline, one end of the junction differs, possibly owing to a read error. The genes are TRBV10-3 and TRBJ2-7; 7 nucleotides align to TRBD1. Germline loops: CDR1 ENHRY, CDR2 SYGVKD. The CDR3 is 12 amino acids. CDR3 DNA: TGTGCCAGCAGTTACAGGGGCGACGAGCAGTACTTC. Its protein is CASSYRGDEQYF.